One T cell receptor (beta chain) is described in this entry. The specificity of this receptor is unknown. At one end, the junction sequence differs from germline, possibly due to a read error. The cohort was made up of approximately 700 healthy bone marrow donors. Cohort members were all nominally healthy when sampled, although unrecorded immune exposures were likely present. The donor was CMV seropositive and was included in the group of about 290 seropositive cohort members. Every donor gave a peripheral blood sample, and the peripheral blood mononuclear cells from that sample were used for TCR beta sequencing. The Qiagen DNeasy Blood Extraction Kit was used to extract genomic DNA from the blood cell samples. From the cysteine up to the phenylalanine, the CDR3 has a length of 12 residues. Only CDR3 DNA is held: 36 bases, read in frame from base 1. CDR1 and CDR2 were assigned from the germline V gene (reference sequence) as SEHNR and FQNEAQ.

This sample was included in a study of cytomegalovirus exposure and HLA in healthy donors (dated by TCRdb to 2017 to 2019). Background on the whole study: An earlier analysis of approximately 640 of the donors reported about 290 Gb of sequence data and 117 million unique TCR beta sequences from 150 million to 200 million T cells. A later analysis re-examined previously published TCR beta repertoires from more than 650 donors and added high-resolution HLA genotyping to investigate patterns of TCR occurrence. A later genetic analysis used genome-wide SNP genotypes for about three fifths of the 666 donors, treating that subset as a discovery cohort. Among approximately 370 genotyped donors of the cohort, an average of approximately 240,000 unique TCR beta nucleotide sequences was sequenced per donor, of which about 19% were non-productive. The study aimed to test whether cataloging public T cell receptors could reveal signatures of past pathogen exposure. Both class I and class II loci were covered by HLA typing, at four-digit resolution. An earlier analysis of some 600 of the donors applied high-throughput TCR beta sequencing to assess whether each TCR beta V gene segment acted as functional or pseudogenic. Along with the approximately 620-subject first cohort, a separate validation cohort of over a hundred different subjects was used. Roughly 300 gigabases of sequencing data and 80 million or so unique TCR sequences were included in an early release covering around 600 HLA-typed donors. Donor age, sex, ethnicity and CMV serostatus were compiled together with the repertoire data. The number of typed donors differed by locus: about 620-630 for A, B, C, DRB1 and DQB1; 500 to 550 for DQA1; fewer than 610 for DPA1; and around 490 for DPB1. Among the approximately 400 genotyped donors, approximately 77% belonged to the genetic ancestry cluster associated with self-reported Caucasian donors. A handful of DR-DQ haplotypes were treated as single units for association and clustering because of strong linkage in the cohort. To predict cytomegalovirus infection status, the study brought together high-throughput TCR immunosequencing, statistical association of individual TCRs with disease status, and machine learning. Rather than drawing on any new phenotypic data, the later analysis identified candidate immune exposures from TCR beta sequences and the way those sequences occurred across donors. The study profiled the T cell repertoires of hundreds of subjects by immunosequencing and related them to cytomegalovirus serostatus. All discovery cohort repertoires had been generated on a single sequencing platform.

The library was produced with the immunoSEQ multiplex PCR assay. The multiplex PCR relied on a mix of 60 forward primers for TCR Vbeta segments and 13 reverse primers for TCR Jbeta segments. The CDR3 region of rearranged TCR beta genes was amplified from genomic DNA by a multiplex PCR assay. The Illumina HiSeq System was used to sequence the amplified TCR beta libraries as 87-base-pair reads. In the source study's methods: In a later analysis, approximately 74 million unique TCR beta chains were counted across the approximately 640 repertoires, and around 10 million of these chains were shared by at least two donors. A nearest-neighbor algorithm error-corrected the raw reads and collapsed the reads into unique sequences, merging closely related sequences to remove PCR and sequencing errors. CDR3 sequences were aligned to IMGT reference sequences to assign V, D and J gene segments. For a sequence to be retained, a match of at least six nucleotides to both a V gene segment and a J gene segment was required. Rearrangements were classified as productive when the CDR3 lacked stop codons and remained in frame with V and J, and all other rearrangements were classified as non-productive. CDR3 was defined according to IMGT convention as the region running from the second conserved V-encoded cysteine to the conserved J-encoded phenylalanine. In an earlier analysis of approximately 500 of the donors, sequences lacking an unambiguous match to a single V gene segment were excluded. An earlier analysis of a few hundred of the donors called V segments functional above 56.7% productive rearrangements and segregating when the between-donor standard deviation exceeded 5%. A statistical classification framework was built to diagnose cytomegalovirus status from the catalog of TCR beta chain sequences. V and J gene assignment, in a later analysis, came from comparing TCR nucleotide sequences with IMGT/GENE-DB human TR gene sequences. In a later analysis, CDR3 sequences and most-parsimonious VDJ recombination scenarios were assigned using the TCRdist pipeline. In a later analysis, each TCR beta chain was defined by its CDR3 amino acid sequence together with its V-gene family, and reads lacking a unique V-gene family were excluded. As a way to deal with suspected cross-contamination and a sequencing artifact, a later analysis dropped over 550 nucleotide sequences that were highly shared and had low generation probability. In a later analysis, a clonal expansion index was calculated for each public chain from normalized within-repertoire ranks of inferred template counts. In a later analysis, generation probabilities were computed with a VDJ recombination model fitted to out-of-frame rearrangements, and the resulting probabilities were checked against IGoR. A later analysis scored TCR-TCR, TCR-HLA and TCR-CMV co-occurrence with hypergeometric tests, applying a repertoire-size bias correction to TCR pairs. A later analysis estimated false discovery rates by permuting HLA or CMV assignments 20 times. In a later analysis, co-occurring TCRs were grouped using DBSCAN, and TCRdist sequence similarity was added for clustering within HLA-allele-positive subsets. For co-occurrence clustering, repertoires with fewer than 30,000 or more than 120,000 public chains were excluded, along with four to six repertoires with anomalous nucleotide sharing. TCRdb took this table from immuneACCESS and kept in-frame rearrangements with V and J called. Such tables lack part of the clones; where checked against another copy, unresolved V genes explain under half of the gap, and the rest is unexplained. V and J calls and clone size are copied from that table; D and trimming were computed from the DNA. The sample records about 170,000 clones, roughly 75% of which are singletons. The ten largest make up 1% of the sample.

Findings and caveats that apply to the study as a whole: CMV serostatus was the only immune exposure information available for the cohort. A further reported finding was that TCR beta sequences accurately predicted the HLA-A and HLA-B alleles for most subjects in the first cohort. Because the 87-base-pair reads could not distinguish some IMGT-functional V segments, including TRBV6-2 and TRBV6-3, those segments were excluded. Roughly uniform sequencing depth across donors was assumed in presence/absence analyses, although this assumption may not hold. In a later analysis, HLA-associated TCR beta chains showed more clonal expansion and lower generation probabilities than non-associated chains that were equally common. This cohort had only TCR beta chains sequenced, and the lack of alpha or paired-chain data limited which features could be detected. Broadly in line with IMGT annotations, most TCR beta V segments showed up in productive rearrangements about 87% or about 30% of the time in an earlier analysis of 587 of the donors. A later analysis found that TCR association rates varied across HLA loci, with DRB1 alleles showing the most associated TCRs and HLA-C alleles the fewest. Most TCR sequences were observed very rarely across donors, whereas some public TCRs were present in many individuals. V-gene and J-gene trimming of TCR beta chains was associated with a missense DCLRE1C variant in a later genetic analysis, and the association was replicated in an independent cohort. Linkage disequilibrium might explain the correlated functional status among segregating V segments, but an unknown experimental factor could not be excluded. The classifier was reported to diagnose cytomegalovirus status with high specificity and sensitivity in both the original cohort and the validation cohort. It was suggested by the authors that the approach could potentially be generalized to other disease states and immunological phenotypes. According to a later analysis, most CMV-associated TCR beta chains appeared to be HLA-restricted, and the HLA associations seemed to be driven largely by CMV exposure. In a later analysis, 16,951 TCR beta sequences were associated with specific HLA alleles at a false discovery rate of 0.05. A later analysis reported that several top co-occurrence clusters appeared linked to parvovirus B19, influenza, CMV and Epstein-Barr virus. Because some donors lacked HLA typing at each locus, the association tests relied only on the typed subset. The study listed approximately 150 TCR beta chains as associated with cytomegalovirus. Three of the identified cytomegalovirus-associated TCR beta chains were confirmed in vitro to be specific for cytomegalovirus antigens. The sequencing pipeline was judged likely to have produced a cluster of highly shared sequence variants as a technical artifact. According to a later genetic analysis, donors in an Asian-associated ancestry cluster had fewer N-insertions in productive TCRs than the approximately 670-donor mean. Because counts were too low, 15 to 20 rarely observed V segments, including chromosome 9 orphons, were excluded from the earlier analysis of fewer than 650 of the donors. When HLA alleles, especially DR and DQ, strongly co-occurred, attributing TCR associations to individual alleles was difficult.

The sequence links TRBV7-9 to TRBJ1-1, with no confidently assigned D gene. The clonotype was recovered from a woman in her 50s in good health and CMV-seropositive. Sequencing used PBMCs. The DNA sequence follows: TGTTCCAGCGGTCGGGGGAACACTGAAGCTTTCTTT. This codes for CSSGRGNTEAFF.